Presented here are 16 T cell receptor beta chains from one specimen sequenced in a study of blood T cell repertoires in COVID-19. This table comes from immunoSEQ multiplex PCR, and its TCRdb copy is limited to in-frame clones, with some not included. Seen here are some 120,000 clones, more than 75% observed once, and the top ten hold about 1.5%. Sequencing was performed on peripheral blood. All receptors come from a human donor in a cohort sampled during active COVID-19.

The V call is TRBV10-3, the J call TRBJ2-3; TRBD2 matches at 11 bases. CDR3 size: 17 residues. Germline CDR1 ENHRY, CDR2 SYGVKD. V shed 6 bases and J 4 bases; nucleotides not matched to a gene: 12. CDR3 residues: CAISDPSGSGRADTQYF. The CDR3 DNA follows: TGTGCCATCAGCGATCCCTCGGGTAGCGGGAGGGCAGATACGCAGTATTTT.

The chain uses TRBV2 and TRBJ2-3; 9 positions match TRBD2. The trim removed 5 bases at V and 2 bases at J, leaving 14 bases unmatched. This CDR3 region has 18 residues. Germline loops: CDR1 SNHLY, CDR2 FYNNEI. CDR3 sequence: CASSILAGGGRITDTQYF. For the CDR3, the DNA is TGTGCCAGCAGTATTCTCGCGGGAGGGGGACGGATCACAGATACGCAGTATTTT.

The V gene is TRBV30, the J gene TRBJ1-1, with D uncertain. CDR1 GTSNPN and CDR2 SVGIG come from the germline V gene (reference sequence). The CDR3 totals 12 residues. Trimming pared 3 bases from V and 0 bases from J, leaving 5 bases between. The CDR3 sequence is CAWSRLNTEAFF. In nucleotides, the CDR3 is TGTGCCTGGAGCAGGCTGAACACTGAAGCTTTCTTT.

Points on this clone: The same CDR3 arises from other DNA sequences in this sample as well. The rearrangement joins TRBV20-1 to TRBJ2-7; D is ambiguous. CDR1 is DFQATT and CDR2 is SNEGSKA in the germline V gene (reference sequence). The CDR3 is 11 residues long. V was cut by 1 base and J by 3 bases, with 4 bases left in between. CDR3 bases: TGCAGTGCTAGAGGCGTCTACGAGCAGTACTTC. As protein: CSARGVYEQYF.

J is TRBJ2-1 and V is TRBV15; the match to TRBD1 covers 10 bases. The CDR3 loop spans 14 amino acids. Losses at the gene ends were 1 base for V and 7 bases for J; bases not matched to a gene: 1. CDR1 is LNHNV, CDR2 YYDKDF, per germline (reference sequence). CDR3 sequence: CATSRGQGANEQFF. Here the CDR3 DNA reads TGTGCCACCAGCAGAGGACAGGGGGCGAATGAGCAGTTCTTC. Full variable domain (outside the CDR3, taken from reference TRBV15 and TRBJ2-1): DAMVIQNPRYQVTQFGKPVTLSCSQTLNHNVMYWYQQKSSQAPKLLFHYYDKDFNNEADTPDNFQSRRPNTSFCFLDIRSPGLGDTAMYLCATSRGQGANEQFFGPGTRLTVL.

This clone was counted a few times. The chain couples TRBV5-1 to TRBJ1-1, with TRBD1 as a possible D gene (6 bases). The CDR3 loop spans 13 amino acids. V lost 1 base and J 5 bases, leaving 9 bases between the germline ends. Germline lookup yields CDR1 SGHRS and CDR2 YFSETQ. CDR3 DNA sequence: TGCGCCAGCAGCTTGACAGGGCGAACTGAAGCTTTCTTT. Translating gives CASSLTGRTEAFF.

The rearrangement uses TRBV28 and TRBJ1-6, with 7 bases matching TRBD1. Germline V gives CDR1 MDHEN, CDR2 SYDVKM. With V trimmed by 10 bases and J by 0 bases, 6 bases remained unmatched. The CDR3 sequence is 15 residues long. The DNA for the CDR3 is TGTGCCACTACGGGACAGAGCTCCTATAATTCACCCCTCCACTTT. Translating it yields CATTGQSSYNSPLHF.

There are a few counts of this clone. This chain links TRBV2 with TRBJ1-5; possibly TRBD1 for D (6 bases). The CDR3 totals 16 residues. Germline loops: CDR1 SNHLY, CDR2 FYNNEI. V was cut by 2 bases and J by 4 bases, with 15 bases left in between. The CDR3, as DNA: TGTGCCAGCAGTGAATCGGTGACAGGCCCGAATCAGCCCCAGCATTTT. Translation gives CASSESVTGPNQPQHF.

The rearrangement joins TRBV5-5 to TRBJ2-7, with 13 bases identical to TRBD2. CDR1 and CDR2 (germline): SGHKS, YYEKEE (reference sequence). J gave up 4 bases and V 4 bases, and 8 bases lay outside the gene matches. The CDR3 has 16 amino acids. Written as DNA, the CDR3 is TGTGCCAGCAGCCTCGGACTAGCGGGGGTGGTTTACGAGCAGTACTTC. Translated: CASSLGLAGVVYEQYF.

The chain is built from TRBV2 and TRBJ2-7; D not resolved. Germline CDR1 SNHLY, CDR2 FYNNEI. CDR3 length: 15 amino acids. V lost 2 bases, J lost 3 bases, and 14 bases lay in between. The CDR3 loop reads CASSERLPVSYEQYF. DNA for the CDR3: TGTGCCAGCAGTGAACGACTCCCTGTCAGCTACGAGCAGTACTTC. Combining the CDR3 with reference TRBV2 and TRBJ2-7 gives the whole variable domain EPEVTQTPSHQVTQMGQEVILRCVPISNHLYFYWYRQILGQKVEFLVSFYNNEISEKSEIFDDQFSVERPDGSNFTLKIRSTKLEDSAMYFCASSERLPVSYEQYFGPGTRLTVT.

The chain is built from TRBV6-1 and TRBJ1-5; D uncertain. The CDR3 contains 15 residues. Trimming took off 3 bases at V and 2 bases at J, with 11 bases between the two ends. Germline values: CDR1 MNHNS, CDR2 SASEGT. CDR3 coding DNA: TGTGCCAGCAGTGATATCCAGTTTCGCAATCAGCCCCAGCATTTT. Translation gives CASSDIQFRNQPQHF.

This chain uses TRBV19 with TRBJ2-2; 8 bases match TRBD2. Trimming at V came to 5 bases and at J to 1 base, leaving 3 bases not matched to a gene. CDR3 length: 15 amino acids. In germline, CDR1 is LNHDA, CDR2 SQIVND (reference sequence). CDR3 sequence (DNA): TGTGCCAGTAGTGATAGCGGGATGAACACCGGGGAGCTGTTTTTT. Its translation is CASSDSGMNTGELFF.

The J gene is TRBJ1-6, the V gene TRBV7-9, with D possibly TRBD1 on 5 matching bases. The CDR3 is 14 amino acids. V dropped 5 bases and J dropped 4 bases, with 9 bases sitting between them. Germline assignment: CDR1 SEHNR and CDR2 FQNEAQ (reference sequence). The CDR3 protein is CASSTGQYNSPLHF. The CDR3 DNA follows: TGTGCCAGCAGCACCGGACAATATAATTCACCCCTCCACTTT.

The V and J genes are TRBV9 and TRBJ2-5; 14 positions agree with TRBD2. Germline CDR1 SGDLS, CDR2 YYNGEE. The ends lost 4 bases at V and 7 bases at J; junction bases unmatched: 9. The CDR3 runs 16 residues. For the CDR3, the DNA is TGTGCCAGCAGCTTTGGACTAGCGGGGGGCCATGGGACCCAGTACTTC. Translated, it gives CASSFGLAGGHGTQYF.

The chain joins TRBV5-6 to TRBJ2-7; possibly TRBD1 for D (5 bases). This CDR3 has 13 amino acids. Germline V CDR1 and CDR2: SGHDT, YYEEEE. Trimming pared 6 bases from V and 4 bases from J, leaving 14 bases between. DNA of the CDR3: TGTGCCAGCACCCTAGGGGTCTCTTACGAGCAGTACTTC. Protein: CASTLGVSYEQYF.

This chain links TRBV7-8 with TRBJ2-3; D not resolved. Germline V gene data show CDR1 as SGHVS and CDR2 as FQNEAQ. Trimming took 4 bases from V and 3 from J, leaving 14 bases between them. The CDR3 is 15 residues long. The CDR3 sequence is CASSSRPGRTDTQYF. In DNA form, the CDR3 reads TGTGCCAGCAGCTCCAGGCCAGGCCGTACAGATACGCAGTATTTT.